Given below is one T cell receptor beta chain in context. Patients chosen for sequencing had shown CD8+CD57+ cell expansion by flow cytometry. Trimming took off 5 bases at V and 1 base at J, with 15 bases between the two ends. This CDR3 is 16 amino acids long. Germline lookup yields CDR1 SGHTA and CDR2 FQGNSA. The record originates from a study of CD8+CD57+ T cells in acquired aplastic anemia. TCR beta VDJ combinations and CDR3 sequences were profiled from genomic DNA. TCRdb re-derived calls from the reads in MiXCR, one entry per CDR3 protein. The sample lists around 150,000 distinct CDR3 sequences, 71% occurring once.

What was sequenced was sorted CD4+, CD8+, or CD8+CD57+ T cells (not recorded which) from PBMCs. This clonotype originated in a human donor with aplastic anemia. The rearrangement uses TRBV7-2 and TRBJ1-3; D perhaps matches TRBD1 (5 bases). The CDR3, as DNA: TGTGCCAGCAGCCGCTCGGGGCGCTCGTCTGGAAACACCATATATTTT. Its protein is CASSRSGRSSGNTIYF.